Listed below are T cell receptor beta chains from one sample, sequenced in a study of radiation and T cells in renal cell carcinoma. Profiled with immunoSEQ multiplex PCR; TCRdb holds only in-frame clones, not every one. The sample yields around 80,000 clones, roughly 82% seen once. The source was blood, collected from a patient whose treatment included radiotherapy and nephrectomy. These receptors all stem from a man between 60 and 75 years old with renal cell carcinoma. CDR3s include the opening cysteine and the closing phenylalanine or tryptophan. A D gene is named only where the DNA matches it firmly. Not every row has a clone size; where given, it reads once, few, many or a size class.

v_gene: TRBV7-2; d_gene: .; j_gene: TRBJ2-2; abundance: .; CDR3aa: CASSYRVTITGELFF; CDR3nt: TGTGCCAGCAGCTACCGGGTTACCATCACCGGGGAGCTGTTTTTT
v_gene: TRBV29-1; d_gene: TRBD1; j_gene: TRBJ1-1; abundance: .; CDR3aa: CSAQTGGNTEAFF; CDR3nt: TGCAGCGCCCAAACAGGGGGTAACACTGAAGCTTTCTTT
v_gene: TRBV15; d_gene: .; j_gene: TRBJ1-5; abundance: few; CDR3aa: CATSSERNQPQHF; CDR3nt: TGTGCCACCAGCAGTGAGAGAAATCAGCCCCAGCATTTT
v_gene: TRBV4-3; d_gene: TRBD1; j_gene: TRBJ2-7; abundance: .; CDR3aa: CASSQRRDRGYEQYF; CDR3nt: TGCGCCAGCAGCCAGCGTCGGGACAGGGGCTACGAGCAGTACTTC
v_gene: TRBV7-2; d_gene: .; j_gene: TRBJ2-7; abundance: .; CDR3aa: CASSRDKSSYEQYF; CDR3nt: TGTGCCAGCAGCCGCGACAAGTCCTCCTACGAGCAGTACTTC
v_gene: TRBV6-1; d_gene: .; j_gene: TRBJ1-5; abundance: .; CDR3aa: CASSDSNQPQHF; CDR3nt: TGTGCCAGCAGTGACAGCAATCAGCCCCAGCATTTT
v_gene: TRBV6-5; d_gene: .; j_gene: TRBJ1-2; abundance: .; CDR3aa: CASSYGDAHYGYTF; CDR3nt: TGTGCCAGCAGTTACGGGGATGCTCACTATGGCTACACCTTC
v_gene: TRBV4-1; d_gene: .; j_gene: TRBJ1-2; abundance: .; CDR3aa: CASSQDLAASNYGYTF; CDR3nt: TGCGCCAGCAGCCAAGATCTGGCAGCATCTAACTATGGCTACACCTTC
v_gene: TRBV18; d_gene: TRBD1; j_gene: TRBJ2-2; abundance: .; CDR3aa: CACTGQLNTGELFF; CDR3nt: TGTGCCTGTACGGGACAGCTGAACACCGGGGAGCTGTTTTTT
v_gene: TRBV29-1; d_gene: TRBD1; j_gene: TRBJ2-1; abundance: .; CDR3aa: CSVGRDREYNEQFF; CDR3nt: TGCAGCGTCGGCCGGGACAGGGAATACAATGAGCAGTTCTTC
v_gene: TRBV27; d_gene: TRBD2; j_gene: TRBJ2-7; abundance: .; CDR3aa: CASRPGLADYEQYF; CDR3nt: TGTGCCAGCAGACCGGGACTAGCGGACTACGAGCAGTACTTC
v_gene: TRBV7-2; d_gene: TRBD1; j_gene: TRBJ1-3; abundance: few; CDR3aa: CASSLGQGGANTIYF; CDR3nt: TGTGCCAGCAGCTTAGGACAGGGGGGAGCTAACACCATATATTTT
v_gene: TRBV30; d_gene: .; j_gene: TRBJ2-1; abundance: .; CDR3aa: CAWSAGTPYNEQFF; CDR3nt: TGTGCCTGGAGTGCGGGGACTCCCTACAATGAGCAGTTCTTC
v_gene: TRBV10-3; d_gene: .; j_gene: TRBJ1-1; abundance: .; CDR3aa: CAISEVGTEAFF; CDR3nt: TGTGCCATCAGTGAGGTTGGCACTGAAGCTTTCTTT
v_gene: TRBV11-2; d_gene: .; j_gene: TRBJ1-5; abundance: .; CDR3aa: CASSLGESQPQHF; CDR3nt: TGTGCCAGCAGTCTAGGGGAGAGTCAGCCCCAGCATTTT
v_gene: TRBV6-5; d_gene: .; j_gene: TRBJ1-1; abundance: once; CDR3aa: CASFRGVNTEAFF; CDR3nt: TGTGCCAGCTTCCGGGGAGTGAACACTGAAGCTTTCTTT
v_gene: TRBV7-9; d_gene: TRBD2; j_gene: TRBJ2-1; abundance: .; CDR3aa: CASSLAGTSGSTVF; CDR3nt: TGTGCCAGCAGCTTAGCGGGGACTAGCGGGAGCACGGTCTTC
v_gene: TRBV19; d_gene: .; j_gene: TRBJ1-5; abundance: .; CDR3aa: CASSIDGGPGQPQHF; CDR3nt: TGTGCCAGTAGTATAGACGGGGGGCCTGGGCAGCCCCAGCATTTT
v_gene: TRBV4-1; d_gene: .; j_gene: TRBJ2-1; abundance: .; CDR3aa: CASSQGPSGTVTYNEQFF; CDR3nt: TGCGCCAGCAGCCAAGGGCCCTCGGGAACCGTTACCTACAATGAGCAGTTCTTC
v_gene: TRBV5-1; d_gene: .; j_gene: TRBJ1-2; abundance: .; CDR3aa: CASSTGGAERYGYTF; CDR3nt: TGCGCCAGCAGCACCGGGGGGGCGGAACGTTATGGCTACACCTTC
v_gene: TRBV5-1; d_gene: .; j_gene: TRBJ2-2; abundance: .; CDR3aa: CASRHTQGTGELFF; CDR3nt: TGCGCCAGCAGGCACACCCAGGGCACCGGGGAGCTGTTTTTT
v_gene: TRBV4-1; d_gene: .; j_gene: TRBJ1-1; abundance: .; CDR3aa: CASSQESERGLWVNTEAFF; CDR3nt: TGCGCCAGCAGCCAAGAGTCCGAGAGGGGCCTATGGGTGAACACTGAAGCTTTCTTT
v_gene: TRBV5-1; d_gene: .; j_gene: TRBJ1-3; abundance: many; CDR3aa: CASSLADSSGNTIYF; CDR3nt: TGCGCCAGCAGCTTGGCGGACAGCTCTGGAAACACCATATATTTT
v_gene: TRBV5-1; d_gene: TRBD2; j_gene: TRBJ2-7; abundance: .; CDR3aa: CASSPEGLGAYEQYF; CDR3nt: TGCGCCAGCAGCCCCGAAGGACTAGGGGCCTACGAGCAGTACTTC
v_gene: TRBV30; d_gene: .; j_gene: TRBJ2-5; abundance: .; CDR3aa: CAWSVPPGWGETQYF; CDR3nt: TGTGCCTGGAGTGTACCACCAGGGTGGGGGGAGACCCAGTACTTC
v_gene: TRBV4-3; d_gene: .; j_gene: TRBJ1-2; abundance: once; CDR3aa: CASSQDRHGYTF; CDR3nt: TGCGCCAGCAGCCAAGATCGACATGGCTACACCTTC
v_gene: TRBV5-1; d_gene: .; j_gene: TRBJ1-1; abundance: .; CDR3aa: CASSLAPGTEAFF; CDR3nt: TGCGCCAGCAGCTTGGCCCCGGGGACTGAAGCTTTCTTT
v_gene: TRBV6-5; d_gene: .; j_gene: TRBJ2-7; abundance: .; CDR3aa: CASSYSSGSSSYEQYF; CDR3nt: TGTGCCAGCAGTTACTCGAGCGGGTCGAGCTCCTACGAGCAGTACTTC
v_gene: TRBV19; d_gene: TRBD1; j_gene: TRBJ1-2; abundance: .; CDR3aa: CASSITVGAGTGRYGYTF; CDR3nt: TGTGCCAGTAGTATCACCGTGGGCGCCGGGACAGGGCGTTATGGCTACACCTTC
v_gene: TRBV6-1; d_gene: .; j_gene: TRBJ1-3; abundance: .; CDR3aa: CASSENAIGNTIYF; CDR3nt: TGTGCCAGCAGTGAAAACGCGATAGGAAACACCATATATTTT
v_gene: TRBV11-1; d_gene: .; j_gene: TRBJ1-1; abundance: .; CDR3aa: CASSLRSEAFF; CDR3nt: TGTGCCAGCAGCCTGAGAAGTGAAGCTTTCTTT
v_gene: TRBV11-2; d_gene: .; j_gene: TRBJ2-3; abundance: .; CDR3aa: CASSSSGTDTQYF; CDR3nt: TGTGCCAGCAGCTCTAGCGGCACAGATACGCAGTATTTT
v_gene: TRBV7-9; d_gene: .; j_gene: TRBJ2-1; abundance: .; CDR3aa: CASSLRSSGSDEQFF; CDR3nt: TGTGCCAGCAGCTTACGGTCCTCTGGGAGCGATGAGCAGTTCTTC
v_gene: TRBV2; d_gene: .; j_gene: TRBJ1-6; abundance: .; CDR3aa: CASSVDGDEGSPLHF; CDR3nt: TGTGCCAGCAGTGTAGATGGGGATGAGGGTTCACCCCTCCACTTT
v_gene: TRBV11-2; d_gene: TRBD2; j_gene: TRBJ2-1; abundance: .; CDR3aa: CASSSLAGGSNEQFF; CDR3nt: TGTGCCAGCAGCTCACTAGCGGGAGGGAGCAATGAGCAGTTCTTC
v_gene: TRBV2; d_gene: .; j_gene: TRBJ1-5; abundance: .; CDR3aa: CASRPREGMQPQHF; CDR3nt: TGTGCCAGCAGGCCCCGGGAGGGAATGCAGCCCCAGCATTTT
v_gene: TRBV10-1; d_gene: .; j_gene: TRBJ2-7; abundance: .; CDR3aa: CASSPSTGESYEQYF; CDR3nt: TGCGCCAGCAGTCCTTCCACGGGAGAAAGCTACGAGCAGTACTTC
v_gene: TRBV5-1; d_gene: .; j_gene: TRBJ1-4; abundance: .; CDR3aa: CASSFRGGGNEKLFF; CDR3nt: TGCGCCAGCAGCTTCCGAGGTGGGGGGAATGAAAAACTGTTTTTT
v_gene: TRBV5-1; d_gene: TRBD2; j_gene: TRBJ2-7; abundance: .; CDR3aa: CASRPRGGAYEQYF; CDR3nt: TGCGCCAGCCGTCCCCGCGGGGGTGCCTACGAGCAGTACTTC
v_gene: TRBV2; d_gene: .; j_gene: TRBJ2-5; abundance: .; CDR3aa: CASGFGTQYF; CDR3nt: TGTGCCAGCGGATTCGGGACCCAGTACTTC
v_gene: TRBV27; d_gene: .; j_gene: TRBJ1-1; abundance: .; CDR3aa: CASSLRGMNTEAFF; CDR3nt: TGTGCCAGCAGTTTAAGAGGTATGAACACTGAAGCTTTCTTT